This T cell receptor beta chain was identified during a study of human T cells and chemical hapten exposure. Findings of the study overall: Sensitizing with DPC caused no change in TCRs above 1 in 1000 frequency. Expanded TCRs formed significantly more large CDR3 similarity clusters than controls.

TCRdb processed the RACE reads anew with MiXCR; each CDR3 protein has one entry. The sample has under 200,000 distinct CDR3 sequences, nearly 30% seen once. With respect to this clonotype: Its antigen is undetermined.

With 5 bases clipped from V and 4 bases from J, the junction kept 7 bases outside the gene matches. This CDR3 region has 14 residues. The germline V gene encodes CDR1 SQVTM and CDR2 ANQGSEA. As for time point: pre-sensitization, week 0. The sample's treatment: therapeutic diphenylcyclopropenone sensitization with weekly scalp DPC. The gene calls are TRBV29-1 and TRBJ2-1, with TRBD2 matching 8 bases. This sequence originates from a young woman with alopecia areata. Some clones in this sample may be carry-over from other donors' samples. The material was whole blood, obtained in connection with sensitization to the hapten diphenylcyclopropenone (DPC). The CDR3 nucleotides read TGCAGCGTTTTTGGACTAGCAGAATACAATGAGCAGTTCTTC. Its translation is CSVFGLAEYNEQFF.